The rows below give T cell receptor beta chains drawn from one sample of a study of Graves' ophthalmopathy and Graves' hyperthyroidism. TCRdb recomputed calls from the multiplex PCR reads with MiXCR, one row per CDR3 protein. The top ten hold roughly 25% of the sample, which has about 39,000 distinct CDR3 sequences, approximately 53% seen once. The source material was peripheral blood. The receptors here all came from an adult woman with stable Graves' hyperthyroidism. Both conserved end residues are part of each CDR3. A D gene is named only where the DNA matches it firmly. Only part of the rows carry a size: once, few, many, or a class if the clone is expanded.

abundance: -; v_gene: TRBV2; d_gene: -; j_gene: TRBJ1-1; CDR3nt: TGTGCCAGCAGCCCAAACCCAGGTTTAACTGAAGCTTTCTTT; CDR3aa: CASSPNPGLTEAFF
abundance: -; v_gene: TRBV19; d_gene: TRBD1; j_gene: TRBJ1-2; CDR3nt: TGTGCCAGTAGCGTGGTCCGCGGACAGGGCTACTATGGCTACACCTTC; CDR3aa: CASSVVRGQGYYGYTF
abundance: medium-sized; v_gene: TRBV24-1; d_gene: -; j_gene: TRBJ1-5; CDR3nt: TGTGCCACCAGTGGCCGGGCAGGGGCTCAGCCCCAGCATTTT; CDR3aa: CATSGRAGAQPQHF
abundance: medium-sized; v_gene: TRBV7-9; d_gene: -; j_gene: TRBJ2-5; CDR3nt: TGTGCCAGCAGCCCCAACCAAATTGGAGAGACCCAGTACTTC; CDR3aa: CASSPNQIGETQYF
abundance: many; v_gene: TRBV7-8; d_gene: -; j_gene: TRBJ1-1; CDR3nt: TGTGCCAGCAGCTTAGGTGTCTCCGGGGGCCTGGGGGGAACTTTCTTT; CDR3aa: CASSLGVSGGLGGTFF
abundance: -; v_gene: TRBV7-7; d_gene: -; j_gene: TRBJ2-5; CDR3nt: TGTGCTAGCAGCCTAGGGATGGGCAGGGATGAGACCCAGTACTTC; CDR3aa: CASSLGMGRDETQYF
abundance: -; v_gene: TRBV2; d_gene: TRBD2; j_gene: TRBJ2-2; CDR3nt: TGTGCCAGCAGAGGTTGGACTAGCGCCACCGGGGAGCTGTTTTTT; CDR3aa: CASRGWTSATGELFF
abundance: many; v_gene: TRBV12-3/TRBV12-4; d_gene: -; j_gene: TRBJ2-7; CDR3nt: TGTGCCAGCAGCCCCCCTTGGGGAAAGAAAGAGTCCGACGGCTACGAGCAGTACTTC; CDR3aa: CASSPPWGKKESDGYEQYF
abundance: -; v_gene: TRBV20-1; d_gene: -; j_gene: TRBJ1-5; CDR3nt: TGCAGTGCTACGAGGGGGTATCAGCCCCAGCATTTT; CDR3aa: CSATRGYQPQHF
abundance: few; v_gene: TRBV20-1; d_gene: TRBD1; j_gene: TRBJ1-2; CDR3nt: TGCAGTGCTAGGGGACAGGGCAGGGGCTACACCTTC; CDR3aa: CSARGQGRGYTF
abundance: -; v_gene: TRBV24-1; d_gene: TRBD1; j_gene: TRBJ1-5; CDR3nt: TGTGCCACCAGTGATCCTCCGGGACAGGGGGGCAATCAGCCCCAGCATTTT; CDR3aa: CATSDPPGQGGNQPQHF
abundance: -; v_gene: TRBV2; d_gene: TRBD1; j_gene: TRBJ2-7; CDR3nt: TGTGCCAGCAGTGGGACAGGGTACGCCGAGCAGTACTTC; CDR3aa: CASSGTGYAEQYF
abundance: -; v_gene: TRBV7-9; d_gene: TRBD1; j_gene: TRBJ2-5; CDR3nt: TGTGCCAGTTCCGGGACAGAAGAGACCCAGTACTTC; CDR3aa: CASSGTEETQYF
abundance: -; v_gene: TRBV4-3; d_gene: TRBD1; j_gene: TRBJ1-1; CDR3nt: TGCGCCAGCAGCCAACTAGACAGGGCTGAAGCTTTCTTT; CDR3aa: CASSQLDRAEAFF
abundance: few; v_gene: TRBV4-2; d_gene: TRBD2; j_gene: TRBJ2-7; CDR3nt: TGTGCCAGCAGCTCCGGACTAGCAAATTACGAGCAGTACTTC; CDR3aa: CASSSGLANYEQYF
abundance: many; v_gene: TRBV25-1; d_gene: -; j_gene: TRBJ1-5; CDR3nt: TGTGCCAGCAGTGGCACTTATAGCAATCAGCCCCAGCATTTT; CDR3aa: CASSGTYSNQPQHF
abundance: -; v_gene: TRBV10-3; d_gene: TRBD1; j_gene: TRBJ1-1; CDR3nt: TGTGCCATCAGGCCGGGACAGGGGATCACTGAAGCTTTCTTT; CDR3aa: CAIRPGQGITEAFF
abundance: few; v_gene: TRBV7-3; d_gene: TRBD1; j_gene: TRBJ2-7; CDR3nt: TGTGCCAGCAGCGGGACGGACAGGGCAGACGACGAGCAGTACTTC; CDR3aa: CASSGTDRADDEQYF
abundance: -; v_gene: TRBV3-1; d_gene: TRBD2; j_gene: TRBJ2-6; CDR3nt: TGTGCCAGCAGCCATGCGGCTAGCGGGAGTCGCTTAGGGGCCAACGTCCTGACTTTC; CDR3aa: CASSHAASGSRLGANVLTF
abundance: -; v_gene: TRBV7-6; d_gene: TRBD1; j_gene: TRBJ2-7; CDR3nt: TGTGCCAGCAGCTCACAGGGACAGGGGGGCGACGAGCAGTACTTC; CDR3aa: CASSSQGQGGDEQYF
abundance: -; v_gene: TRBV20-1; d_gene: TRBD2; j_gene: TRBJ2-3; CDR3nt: TGCAGTGCTAGAGATCCGGGACTAGCGGGAGGGCCAGATACGCAGTATTTT; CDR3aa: CSARDPGLAGGPDTQYF
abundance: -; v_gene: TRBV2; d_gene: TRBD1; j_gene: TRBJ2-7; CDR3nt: TGTGCCAGCGGAGGACAGGGAGGCGAGCAGTACTTC; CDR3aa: CASGGQGGEQYF
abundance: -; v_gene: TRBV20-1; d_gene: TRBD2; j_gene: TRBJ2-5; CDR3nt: TGCAATGCTACTAGCGGGGGGGGGAAAGAGACCCGGTACTTC; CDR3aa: CNATSGGGKETRYF
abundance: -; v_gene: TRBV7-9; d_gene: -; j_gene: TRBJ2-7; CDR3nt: TGTGCCAGCAGCTTCGGGGCCGGGGTAGGCGAGCAGTACTTC; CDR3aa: CASSFGAGVGEQYF
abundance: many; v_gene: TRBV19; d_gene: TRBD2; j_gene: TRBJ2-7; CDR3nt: TGTGCCAGTAGTATGGGGCTAGCGGGTACCTACGAGCAGTACTTC; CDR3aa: CASSMGLAGTYEQYF
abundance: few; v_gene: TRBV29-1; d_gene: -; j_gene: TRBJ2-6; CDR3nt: TGCAGCGACGGGGCCAACGTCCTGACTTTC; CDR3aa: CSDGANVLTF
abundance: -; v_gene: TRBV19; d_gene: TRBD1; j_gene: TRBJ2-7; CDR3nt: TGTGCCAGTAGCAGACAGGGGTTCAACGAGCAGTACTTC; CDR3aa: CASSRQGFNEQYF
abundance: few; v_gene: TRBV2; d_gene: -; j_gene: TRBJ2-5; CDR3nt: TGTGCCAGCAGTGAATGGGTCGGGACCCAGTACTTC; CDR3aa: CASSEWVGTQYF
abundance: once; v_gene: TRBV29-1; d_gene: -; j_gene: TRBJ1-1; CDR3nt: TGCAGCTTAGTCCAGACGGCTGAAGCTTTCTTT; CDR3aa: CSLVQTAEAFF
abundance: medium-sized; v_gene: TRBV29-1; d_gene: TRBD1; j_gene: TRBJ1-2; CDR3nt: TGCAGCGTCGTGACAGGGGAGGGAGGCTACACCTTC; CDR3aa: CSVVTGEGGYTF
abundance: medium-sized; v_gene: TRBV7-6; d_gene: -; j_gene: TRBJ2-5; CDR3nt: TGTGCCAGCAGCTCTACGGGCCAAGAGACCCAGTACTTC; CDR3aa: CASSSTGQETQYF